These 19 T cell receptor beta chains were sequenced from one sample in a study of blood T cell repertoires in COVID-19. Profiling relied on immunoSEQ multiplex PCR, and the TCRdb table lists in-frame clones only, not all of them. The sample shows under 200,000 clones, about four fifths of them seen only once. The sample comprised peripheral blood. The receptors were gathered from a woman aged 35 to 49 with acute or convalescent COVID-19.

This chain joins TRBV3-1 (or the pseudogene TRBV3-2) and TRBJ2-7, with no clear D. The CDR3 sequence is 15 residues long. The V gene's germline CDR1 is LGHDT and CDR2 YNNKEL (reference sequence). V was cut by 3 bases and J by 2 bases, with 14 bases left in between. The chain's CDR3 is CASSQFHSPPYEQYF. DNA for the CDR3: TGTGCCAGCAGCCAGTTTCACAGTCCTCCCTACGAGCAGTACTTC.

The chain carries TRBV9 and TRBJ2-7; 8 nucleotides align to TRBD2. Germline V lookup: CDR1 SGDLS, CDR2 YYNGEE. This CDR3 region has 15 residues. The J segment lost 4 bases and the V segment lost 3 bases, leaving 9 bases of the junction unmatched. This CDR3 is CASSAGAGALYEQYF. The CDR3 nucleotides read TGTGCCAGCAGCGCCGGAGCGGGAGCATTATACGAGCAGTACTTC.

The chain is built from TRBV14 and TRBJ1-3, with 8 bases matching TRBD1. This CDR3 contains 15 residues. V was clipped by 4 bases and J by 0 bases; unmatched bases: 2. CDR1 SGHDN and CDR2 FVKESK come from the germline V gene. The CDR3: CASSPGQASGNTIYF. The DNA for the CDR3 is TGTGCCAGCAGCCCGGGACAGGCCTCTGGAAACACCATATATTTT.

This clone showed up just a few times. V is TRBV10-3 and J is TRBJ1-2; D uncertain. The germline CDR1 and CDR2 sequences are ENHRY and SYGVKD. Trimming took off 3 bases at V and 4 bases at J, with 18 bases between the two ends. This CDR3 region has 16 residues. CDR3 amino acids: CAISDGPPAPVYGYTF. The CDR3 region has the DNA TGTGCCATCAGTGATGGGCCTCCCGCCCCGGTCTATGGCTACACCTTC.

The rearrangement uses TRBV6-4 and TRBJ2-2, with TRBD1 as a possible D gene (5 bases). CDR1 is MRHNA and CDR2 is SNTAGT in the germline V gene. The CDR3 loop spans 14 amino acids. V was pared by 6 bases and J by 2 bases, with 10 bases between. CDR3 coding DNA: TGTGCCAGCAGCGCCGACAGAAACACCGGGGAGCTGTTTTTT. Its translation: CASSADRNTGELFF.

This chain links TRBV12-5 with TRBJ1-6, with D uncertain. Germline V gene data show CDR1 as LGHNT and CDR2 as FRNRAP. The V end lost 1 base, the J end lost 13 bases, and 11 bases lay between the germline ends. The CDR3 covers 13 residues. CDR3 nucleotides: TGTGCTAGTGGTTTGGGGCCGGGTTGGCCCCTCCACTTT. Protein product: CASGLGPGWPLHF. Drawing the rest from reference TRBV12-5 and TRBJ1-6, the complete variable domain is DARVTQTPRHKVTEMGQEVTMRCQPILGHNTVFWYRQTMMQGLELLAYFRNRAPLDDSGMPKDRFSAEMPDATLATLKIQPSEPRDSAVYFCASGLGPGWPLHFGNGTRLTVT.

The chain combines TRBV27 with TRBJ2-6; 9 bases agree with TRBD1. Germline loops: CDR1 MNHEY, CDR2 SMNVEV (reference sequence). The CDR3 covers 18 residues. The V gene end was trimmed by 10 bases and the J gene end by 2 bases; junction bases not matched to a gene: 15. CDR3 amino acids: CATHPFGTGTTGANVLTF. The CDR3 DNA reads TGTGCCACCCACCCCTTTGGGACAGGGACTACTGGGGCCAACGTCCTGACTTTC.

The CDR3 spells CASSYRGRSGNEQFF. CDR3 sequence (DNA): TGCGCCAGCAGCTACAGGGGGCGCTCGGGCAATGAGCAGTTCTTC. This chain links TRBV5-1 with TRBJ2-1; 9 nucleotides line up with TRBD1. Germline V gene sequence: CDR1 SGHRS, CDR2 YFSETQ. The trim removed 3 bases at V and 6 bases at J, leaving 7 bases unmatched. The CDR3 spans 15 residues.

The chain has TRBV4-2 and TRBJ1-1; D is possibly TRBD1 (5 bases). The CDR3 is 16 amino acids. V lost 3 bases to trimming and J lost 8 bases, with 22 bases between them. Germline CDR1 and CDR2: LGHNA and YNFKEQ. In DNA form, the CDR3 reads TGTGCCAGCAGCCAGATCTCCGGGACTCCGAGGGCGGAAGCTTTCTTT. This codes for CASSQISGTPRAEAFF.

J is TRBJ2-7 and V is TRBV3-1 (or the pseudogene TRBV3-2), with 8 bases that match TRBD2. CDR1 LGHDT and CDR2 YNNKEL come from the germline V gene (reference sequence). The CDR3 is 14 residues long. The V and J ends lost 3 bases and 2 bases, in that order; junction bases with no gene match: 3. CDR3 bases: TGTGCCAGCAGCCACGGGACTAGTCCCTACGAGCAGTACTTC. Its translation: CASSHGTSPYEQYF.

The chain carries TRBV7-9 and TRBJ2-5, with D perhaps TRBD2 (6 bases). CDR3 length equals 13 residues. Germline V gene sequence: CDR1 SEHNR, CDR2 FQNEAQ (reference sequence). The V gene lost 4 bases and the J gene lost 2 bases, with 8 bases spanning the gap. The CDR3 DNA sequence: TGTGCCAGCAGCTGGGGGGTGCAAGAGACCCAGTACTTC. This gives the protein CASSWGVQETQYF.

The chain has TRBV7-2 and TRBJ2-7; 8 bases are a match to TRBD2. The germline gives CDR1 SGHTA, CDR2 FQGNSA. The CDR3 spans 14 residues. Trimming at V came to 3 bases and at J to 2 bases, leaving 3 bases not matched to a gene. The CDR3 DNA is TGTGCCAGCAGCTTTGCGGGGGGTACCTACGAGCAGTACTTC. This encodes CASSFAGGTYEQYF.

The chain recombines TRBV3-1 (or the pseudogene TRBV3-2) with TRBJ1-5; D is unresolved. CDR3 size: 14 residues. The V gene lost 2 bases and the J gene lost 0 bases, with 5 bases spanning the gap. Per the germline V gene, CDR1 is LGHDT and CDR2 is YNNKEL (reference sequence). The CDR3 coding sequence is TGTGCCAGCAGCCAAAGGAGTAGCAATCAGCCCCAGCATTTT. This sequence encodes CASSQRSSNQPQHF.

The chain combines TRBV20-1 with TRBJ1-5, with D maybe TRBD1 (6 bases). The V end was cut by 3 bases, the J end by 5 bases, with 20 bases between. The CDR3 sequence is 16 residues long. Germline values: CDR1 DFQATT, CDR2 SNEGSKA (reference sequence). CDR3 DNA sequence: TGCAGTGCTAGTATGAGGAACAGGGCCGCACATCAGCCCCAGCATTTT. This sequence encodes CSASMRNRAAHQPQHF.

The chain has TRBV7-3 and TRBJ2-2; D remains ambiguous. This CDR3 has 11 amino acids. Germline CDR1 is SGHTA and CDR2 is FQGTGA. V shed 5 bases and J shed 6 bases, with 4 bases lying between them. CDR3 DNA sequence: TGTGCCAGCAGCCAGTCCGGGGAGCTGTTTTTT. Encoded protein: CASSQSGELFF. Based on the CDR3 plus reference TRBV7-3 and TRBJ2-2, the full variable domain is GAGVSQTPSNKVTEKGKYVELRCDPISGHTALYWYRQSLGQGPEFLIYFQGTGAADDSGLPNDRFFAVRPEGSVSTLKIQRTERGDSAVYLCASSQSGELFFGEGSRLTVL.

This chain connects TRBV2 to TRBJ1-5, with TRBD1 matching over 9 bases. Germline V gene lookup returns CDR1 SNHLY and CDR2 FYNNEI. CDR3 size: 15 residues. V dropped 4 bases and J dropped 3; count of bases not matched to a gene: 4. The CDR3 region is CASSARTGVNQPQHF. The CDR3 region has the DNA TGTGCCAGCAGTGCCCGGACAGGGGTCAATCAGCCCCAGCATTTT.

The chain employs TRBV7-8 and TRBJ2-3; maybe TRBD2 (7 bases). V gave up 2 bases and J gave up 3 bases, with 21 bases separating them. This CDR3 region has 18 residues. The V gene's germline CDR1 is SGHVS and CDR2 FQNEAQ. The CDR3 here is CASSLKGFGGGRTDTQYF. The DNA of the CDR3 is TGTGCCAGCAGCTTAAAGGGGTTTGGCGGGGGCCGTACAGATACGCAGTATTTT.

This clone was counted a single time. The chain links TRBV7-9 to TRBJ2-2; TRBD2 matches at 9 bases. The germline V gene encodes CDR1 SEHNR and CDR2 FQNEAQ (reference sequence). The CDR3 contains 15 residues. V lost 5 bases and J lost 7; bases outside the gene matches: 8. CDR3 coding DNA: TGTGCCAGCAGCACGCGCAGCGGGGGGCTCGGGGAGCTGTTTTTT. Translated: CASSTRSGGLGELFF.

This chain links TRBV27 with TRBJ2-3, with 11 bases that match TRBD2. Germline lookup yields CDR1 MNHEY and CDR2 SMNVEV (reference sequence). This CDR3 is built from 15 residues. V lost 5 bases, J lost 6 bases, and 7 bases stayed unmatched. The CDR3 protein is CASSILAGAGDTQYF. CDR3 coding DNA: TGTGCCAGCAGTATACTAGCGGGAGCGGGGGATACGCAGTATTTT.